This TCR beta chain is from a study of human T cells and chemical hapten exposure. Study details: Upper inner arm skin measuring approximately 2 cm by approximately 2 cm received 2% DPC for sensitization.

Specified time point: patch test 2, 6 weeks after DPC sensitization. Treatment: therapeutic diphenylcyclopropenone sensitization with weekly scalp DPC. TCRdb used MiXCR to reprocess the RACE reads, holding one entry per CDR3 protein. The sample holds 100,000 or so distinct CDR3 sequences; more than 9.5% are singletons and the top ten take under 2.5%. The V gene lost 0 bases and the J gene lost 5 bases, with 16 bases spanning the gap. The CDR3 covers 16 residues. Germline V CDR1 and CDR2: GTSNPN, SVGIG (reference sequence). This clonotype originated in a man aged 35 to 55 with alopecia areata. Some clones in this sample may be carry-over from other donors' samples. Source: whole blood, taken in connection with sensitization to the hapten diphenylcyclopropenone (DPC). The rearrangement links TRBV30 to TRBJ2-2, with D perhaps matching TRBD2 (5 bases). The CDR3 sequence: CAWSVLRPPGTGELFF. The CDR3 DNA sequence: TGTGCCTGGAGTGTACTTCGTCCCCCGGGGACCGGGGAGCTGTTTTTT.